A selection of T cell receptor beta chains follows, all from one sample in a study of blood T cell repertoires in COVID-19. The table came from immunoSEQ multiplex PCR; TCRdb's copy has only in-frame clones and leaves some out. The table has some 70,000 clones, 86% seen once. Sequences were obtained from peripheral blood. The receptor source for this set is a man younger than 40 with acute or convalescent COVID-19. The CDR3 runs from the conserved cysteine through the conserved F or W. Each record gives: D gene, V gene, J gene, clone size, CDR3 DNA, CDR3 protein. D genes are given only for firm matches. The listing skips clone size in some rows; elsewhere it reads once, few, many or a size class.

D gene: -; V gene: TRBV6-1; J gene: TRBJ2-1; clone size: -; CDR3 DNA: TGTGCCAGCAGTGACCGAGCGGTCTACCTACCGGATGAGCAGTTCTTC; CDR3 protein: CASSDRAVYLPDEQFF
D gene: -; V gene: TRBV28; J gene: TRBJ1-4; clone size: once; CDR3 DNA: TGTGCCAGCAGTCCGGCGGGGGGGGTGGATGAAAAACTGTTTTTT; CDR3 protein: CASSPAGGVDEKLFF
D gene: -; V gene: TRBV28; J gene: TRBJ2-5; clone size: -; CDR3 DNA: TGTGCCAGCAACCCGCCGGGGGAGACCCAGTACTTC; CDR3 protein: CASNPPGETQYF
D gene: TRBD2; V gene: TRBV30; J gene: TRBJ2-3; clone size: once; CDR3 DNA: TGTGCCTGGAGCCTACAGGCGGGAGGGCAAGATACGCAGTATTTT; CDR3 protein: CAWSLQAGGQDTQYF
D gene: -; V gene: TRBV27; J gene: TRBJ2-3; clone size: -; CDR3 DNA: TGTGCCAGCAGTTTTGGCCGAAGCACAGATACGCAGTATTTT; CDR3 protein: CASSFGRSTDTQYF
D gene: -; V gene: TRBV6-5; J gene: TRBJ1-2; clone size: -; CDR3 DNA: TGTGCCAGCATCCCGGGACATGCTACGGGCTACACCTTC; CDR3 protein: CASIPGHATGYTF
D gene: -; V gene: TRBV9; J gene: TRBJ2-4; clone size: once; CDR3 DNA: TGTGCCAGCAGCGTAGATGAGGCGACGGACATTCAGTACTTC; CDR3 protein: CASSVDEATDIQYF
D gene: -; V gene: TRBV14; J gene: TRBJ2-7; clone size: once; CDR3 DNA: TGTGCCAGCAGCCAATACGATGAGCGGCCCTACGAGCAGTACTTC; CDR3 protein: CASSQYDERPYEQYF
D gene: TRBD1; V gene: TRBV3-1/TRBV3-2; J gene: TRBJ1-1; clone size: once; CDR3 DNA: TGTGCCAGCAGCCCTAGGGACAGGGTACACACTGAAGCTTTCTTT; CDR3 protein: CASSPRDRVHTEAFF
D gene: -; V gene: TRBV28; J gene: TRBJ2-3; clone size: -; CDR3 DNA: TGTGCCAGCAGTCCGAGACAGGACACAGATACGCAGTATTTT; CDR3 protein: CASSPRQDTDTQYF
D gene: TRBD2; V gene: TRBV9; J gene: TRBJ2-1; clone size: -; CDR3 DNA: TGTGCCAGCAGCGGAATAGCGGGAGTTTACAATGAGCAGTTCTTC; CDR3 protein: CASSGIAGVYNEQFF
D gene: -; V gene: TRBV27; J gene: TRBJ2-7; clone size: -; CDR3 DNA: TGTGCCAGCAGTAGAATCGGACACTTCTACGAGCAGTACTTC; CDR3 protein: CASSRIGHFYEQYF
D gene: TRBD2; V gene: TRBV14; J gene: TRBJ2-1; clone size: once; CDR3 DNA: TGTGCCAGCAGCCCCCGGACTAGGAGAAACAATGAGCAGTTCTTC; CDR3 protein: CASSPRTRRNNEQFF
D gene: -; V gene: TRBV7-7; J gene: TRBJ2-4; clone size: -; CDR3 DNA: TGTGCCAGCAGCTTACGACTCCCGTCAGCCAAAAACATTCAGTACTTC; CDR3 protein: CASSLRLPSAKNIQYF
D gene: -; V gene: TRBV5-4; J gene: TRBJ2-7; clone size: few; CDR3 DNA: TGTGCCAGCAGCCTCAACAGCTACGAGCAGTACTTC; CDR3 protein: CASSLNSYEQYF
D gene: -; V gene: TRBV4-2; J gene: TRBJ2-1; clone size: -; CDR3 DNA: TGTGCCAGCAGCCAAGAAGCCACGCGTTCCTACAATGAGCAGTTCTTC; CDR3 protein: CASSQEATRSYNEQFF
D gene: -; V gene: TRBV9; J gene: TRBJ2-3; clone size: -; CDR3 DNA: TGTGCCAGCAGCGGGCAGATCGGAGCAGATACGCAGTATTTT; CDR3 protein: CASSGQIGADTQYF
D gene: TRBD2; V gene: TRBV7-6; J gene: TRBJ2-5; clone size: -; CDR3 DNA: TGTGCCAGCAGCAATGGACTAGCGGGAGGCCGGGAGACCCAGTACTTC; CDR3 protein: CASSNGLAGGRETQYF
D gene: TRBD1; V gene: TRBV18; J gene: TRBJ1-1; clone size: -; CDR3 DNA: TGTGCCAGCTCACCAGTTGGGGGACAGTCTGAAGCTTTCTTT; CDR3 protein: CASSPVGGQSEAFF
D gene: TRBD1; V gene: TRBV28; J gene: TRBJ1-3; clone size: few; CDR3 DNA: TGTGCCAGCAGTGTACAGGGGGCTATTGGAAACACCATATATTTT; CDR3 protein: CASSVQGAIGNTIYF
D gene: TRBD1; V gene: TRBV6-5; J gene: TRBJ2-7; clone size: -; CDR3 DNA: TGTGCCAGCAGCCGGGACAGGGGCTCCTACGAGCAGTACTTC; CDR3 protein: CASSRDRGSYEQYF
D gene: -; V gene: TRBV6-5; J gene: TRBJ2-7; clone size: -; CDR3 DNA: TGTGCCAGCATTATGACCCCTCCGGGCTACGAGCAGTACTTC; CDR3 protein: CASIMTPPGYEQYF
D gene: -; V gene: TRBV6-2/TRBV6-3; J gene: TRBJ2-1; clone size: -; CDR3 DNA: TGTGCCAGCAGTCCGGGACTCAGGGCCTACAATGAGCAGTTCTTC; CDR3 protein: CASSPGLRAYNEQFF
D gene: -; V gene: TRBV7-2; J gene: TRBJ2-5; clone size: -; CDR3 DNA: TGTGCCACCTCTAGGGGAGGAGCAGGGTTAGAGACCCAGTACTTC; CDR3 protein: CATSRGGAGLETQYF
D gene: TRBD1; V gene: TRBV2; J gene: TRBJ1-2; clone size: -; CDR3 DNA: TGTGCCAGCAGTGGTAGGACAGGGATTGGCTACACCTTC; CDR3 protein: CASSGRTGIGYTF
D gene: -; V gene: TRBV7-2; J gene: TRBJ1-4; clone size: -; CDR3 DNA: TGTGCCAGCAGCTTAAGAGGTCCGGGGGGCAAGGCAACTAATGAAAAACTGTTTTTT; CDR3 protein: CASSLRGPGGKATNEKLFF
D gene: -; V gene: TRBV28; J gene: TRBJ2-7; clone size: -; CDR3 DNA: TGTGCCAGCAGCCACCCGGGGGTGGACTACGAGCAGTACTTC; CDR3 protein: CASSHPGVDYEQYF
D gene: TRBD1; V gene: TRBV19; J gene: TRBJ1-5; clone size: -; CDR3 DNA: TGTGCCAGTAGTAACGACAGGGGGGGCAATCAGCCCCAGCATTTT; CDR3 protein: CASSNDRGGNQPQHF
D gene: TRBD2; V gene: TRBV24-1; J gene: TRBJ2-5; clone size: -; CDR3 DNA: TGTGCCACCAGTGATTCACTTAAGACTAGCGGGAAAGGGACCCAGTACTTC; CDR3 protein: CATSDSLKTSGKGTQYF
D gene: TRBD2; V gene: TRBV28; J gene: TRBJ2-1; clone size: -; CDR3 DNA: TGTGCCAGCAGCCCTACCGGACTAGCAAAGAGGTTCTTC; CDR3 protein: CASSPTGLAKRFF
D gene: -; V gene: TRBV4-1; J gene: TRBJ2-1; clone size: -; CDR3 DNA: TGCGCCAGCAGCCTATACTCGACAGGACTTGAGCAGTTCTTC; CDR3 protein: CASSLYSTGLEQFF
D gene: -; V gene: TRBV28; J gene: TRBJ2-2; clone size: -; CDR3 DNA: TGTGCCAGCAGGCAAACAGGGAAGGCCGGGGAGCTGTTTTTT; CDR3 protein: CASRQTGKAGELFF
D gene: -; V gene: TRBV6-5; J gene: TRBJ1-6; clone size: -; CDR3 DNA: TGTGCCAGCAGTTACTCGTGGGGGCGAGATTCACCCCTCCACTTT; CDR3 protein: CASSYSWGRDSPLHF
D gene: TRBD2; V gene: TRBV3-1/TRBV3-2; J gene: TRBJ2-1; clone size: -; CDR3 DNA: TGTGCCAGCAGCCCGGGACTAGCCGGGGCATATGAGCAGTTCTTC; CDR3 protein: CASSPGLAGAYEQFF
D gene: -; V gene: TRBV4-3; J gene: TRBJ1-4; clone size: -; CDR3 DNA: TGCGCCAGCAGCCAAGATATCAGTTCAACTGAAAAACTGTTTTTT; CDR3 protein: CASSQDISSTEKLFF
D gene: -; V gene: TRBV18; J gene: TRBJ1-1; clone size: -; CDR3 DNA: TGTGCCAGCTCACCACCCGGTCTAATGAACACTGAAGCTTTCTTT; CDR3 protein: CASSPPGLMNTEAFF
D gene: TRBD1; V gene: TRBV5-5; J gene: TRBJ2-5; clone size: -; CDR3 DNA: TGTGCCAGCAGCGAGGTCGCTAGGACAGGACGGCAAGAGACCCAGTACTTC; CDR3 protein: CASSEVARTGRQETQYF
D gene: TRBD1; V gene: TRBV2; J gene: TRBJ2-5; clone size: -; CDR3 DNA: TGTGCCAGCAGCAAGACAGGGTTTGAGACCCAGTACTTC; CDR3 protein: CASSKTGFETQYF
D gene: TRBD2; V gene: TRBV4-2; J gene: TRBJ2-3; clone size: few; CDR3 DNA: TGTGCCAGCAGCCAAGGACTAGCGGGAGGGCCTAGCACAGATACGCAGTATTTT; CDR3 protein: CASSQGLAGGPSTDTQYF
D gene: TRBD2; V gene: TRBV19; J gene: TRBJ2-1; clone size: -; CDR3 DNA: TGTGCCAGTAGTATCTATAGCGGGCGCCTCAATGAGCAGTTCTTC; CDR3 protein: CASSIYSGRLNEQFF
D gene: -; V gene: TRBV27; J gene: TRBJ1-4; clone size: once; CDR3 DNA: TGTGCCAGCAGTTTAAATCAGGGGAGGGAGAAACTGTTTTTT; CDR3 protein: CASSLNQGREKLFF
D gene: -; V gene: TRBV9; J gene: TRBJ1-1; clone size: -; CDR3 DNA: TGTGCCAGCAGCGTAGGTGTTCGAGGGAAGAGGAACACTGAAGCTTTCTTT; CDR3 protein: CASSVGVRGKRNTEAFF
D gene: -; V gene: TRBV4-3; J gene: TRBJ2-7; clone size: -; CDR3 DNA: TGCGCCAGCAGCCAAGAGAGTGGGGGGTCGCCTTACGAGCAGTACTTC; CDR3 protein: CASSQESGGSPYEQYF
D gene: -; V gene: TRBV3-1/TRBV3-2; J gene: TRBJ1-1; clone size: -; CDR3 DNA: TGTGCCAGCAGCCCGCTCGGACAACTAATGAACACTGAAGCTTTCTTT; CDR3 protein: CASSPLGQLMNTEAFF
D gene: -; V gene: TRBV28; J gene: TRBJ1-1; clone size: once; CDR3 DNA: TGTGCCAGCAGTCCCGCCACGACAGCTGAAGCTTTCTTT; CDR3 protein: CASSPATTAEAFF
D gene: TRBD1; V gene: TRBV19; J gene: TRBJ2-7; clone size: -; CDR3 DNA: TGTGCCAGTAGTTCGCGGACAGGACCCTACGAGCAGTACTTC; CDR3 protein: CASSSRTGPYEQYF
D gene: TRBD1; V gene: TRBV6-2/TRBV6-3; J gene: TRBJ2-1; clone size: -; CDR3 DNA: TGTGCCAGCAGTTACTGGACAGGGTCTAATGAGCAGTTCTTC; CDR3 protein: CASSYWTGSNEQFF
D gene: TRBD1; V gene: TRBV6-5; J gene: TRBJ1-2; clone size: -; CDR3 DNA: TGTGCCAGCAGTTACTCGACAGGGTCTGCGCCCTGGGGCTACACCTTC; CDR3 protein: CASSYSTGSAPWGYTF
D gene: TRBD2; V gene: TRBV3-1/TRBV3-2; J gene: TRBJ2-3; clone size: -; CDR3 DNA: TGTGCCAGCAGCCAAGGGAGACTAGCGGGAGGGCCCTATGGTTCTACGCAGTATTTT; CDR3 protein: CASSQGRLAGGPYGSTQYF
D gene: -; V gene: TRBV12-3/TRBV12-4; J gene: TRBJ2-4; clone size: -; CDR3 DNA: TGTGCCAGCAGTGCTGGGAGGAACATTCAGTACTTC; CDR3 protein: CASSAGRNIQYF
D gene: TRBD1; V gene: TRBV5-1; J gene: TRBJ1-4; clone size: -; CDR3 DNA: TGCGCCAGCAGCTTGGGTGGGACAGCTAATGAAAAACTGTTTTTT; CDR3 protein: CASSLGGTANEKLFF
D gene: -; V gene: TRBV14; J gene: TRBJ2-3; clone size: -; CDR3 DNA: TGTGCCAGCAGCCATGGGCCTTTAGCGGAAACGTTGGGAGATACGCAGTATTTT; CDR3 protein: CASSHGPLAETLGDTQYF
D gene: -; V gene: TRBV20-1; J gene: TRBJ2-3; clone size: -; CDR3 DNA: TGCAGTGCCAGTCAGTTCACAGATACGCAGTATTTT; CDR3 protein: CSASQFTDTQYF
D gene: -; V gene: TRBV18; J gene: TRBJ2-5; clone size: -; CDR3 DNA: TGTGCCAGCTCACCGGCCTCGATTCAAGAGACCCAGTACTTC; CDR3 protein: CASSPASIQETQYF
D gene: -; V gene: TRBV12-5; J gene: TRBJ2-1; clone size: once; CDR3 DNA: TGTGCTAGTGGTTTGGCAGGGCCTCTTAGCTCCTACAATGAGCAGTTCTTC; CDR3 protein: CASGLAGPLSSYNEQFF
D gene: -; V gene: TRBV19; J gene: TRBJ1-5; clone size: -; CDR3 DNA: TGTGCCAGTACCCAGACAGGATTTAGCAATCAGCCCCAGCATTTT; CDR3 protein: CASTQTGFSNQPQHF
D gene: -; V gene: TRBV7-9; J gene: TRBJ2-5; clone size: -; CDR3 DNA: TGTGCCAGCAGTCCGACTGGCCAAGAGACCCAGTACTTC; CDR3 protein: CASSPTGQETQYF
D gene: TRBD2; V gene: TRBV3-1/TRBV3-2; J gene: TRBJ2-5; clone size: -; CDR3 DNA: TGTGCCAGCAGGGACGGACTAGCGGGAGTGCTGGAGACCCAGTACTTC; CDR3 protein: CASRDGLAGVLETQYF
D gene: TRBD2; V gene: TRBV4-2; J gene: TRBJ2-2; clone size: -; CDR3 DNA: TGTGCCAGCAGCCAGCGGGAGTTAGGCACCGGGGAGCTGTTTTTT; CDR3 protein: CASSQRELGTGELFF
D gene: TRBD2; V gene: TRBV7-9; J gene: TRBJ2-2; clone size: -; CDR3 DNA: TGTGCCAGTAAAGAGCGGGACCTCCTAGGCGACAACACCGGGGAGCTGTTTTTT; CDR3 protein: CASKERDLLGDNTGELFF